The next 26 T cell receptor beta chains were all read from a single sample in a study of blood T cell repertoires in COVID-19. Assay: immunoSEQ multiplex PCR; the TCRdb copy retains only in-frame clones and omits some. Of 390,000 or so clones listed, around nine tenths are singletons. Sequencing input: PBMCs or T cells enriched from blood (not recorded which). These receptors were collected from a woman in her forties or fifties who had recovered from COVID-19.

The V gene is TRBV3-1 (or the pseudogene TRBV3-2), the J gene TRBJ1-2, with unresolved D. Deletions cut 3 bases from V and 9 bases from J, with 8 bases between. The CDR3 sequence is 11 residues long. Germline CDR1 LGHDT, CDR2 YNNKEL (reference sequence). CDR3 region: CASSQAESYTF. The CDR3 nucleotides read TGTGCCAGCAGCCAGGCAGAAAGCTACACCTTC.

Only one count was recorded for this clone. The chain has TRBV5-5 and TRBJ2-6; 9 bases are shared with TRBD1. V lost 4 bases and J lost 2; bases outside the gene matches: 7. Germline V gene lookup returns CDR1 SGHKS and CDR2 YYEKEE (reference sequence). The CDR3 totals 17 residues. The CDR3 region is CASSPRDRDAGANVLTF. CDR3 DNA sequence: TGTGCCAGCAGCCCGCGGGACAGGGATGCTGGGGCCAACGTCCTGACTTTC.

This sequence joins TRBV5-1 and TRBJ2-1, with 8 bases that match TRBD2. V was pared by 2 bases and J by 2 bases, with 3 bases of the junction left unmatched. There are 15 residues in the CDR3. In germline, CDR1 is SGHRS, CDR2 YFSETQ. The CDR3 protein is CASSLSGGTYNEQFF. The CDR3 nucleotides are TGCGCCAGCAGCTTAAGCGGGGGCACCTACAATGAGCAGTTCTTC.

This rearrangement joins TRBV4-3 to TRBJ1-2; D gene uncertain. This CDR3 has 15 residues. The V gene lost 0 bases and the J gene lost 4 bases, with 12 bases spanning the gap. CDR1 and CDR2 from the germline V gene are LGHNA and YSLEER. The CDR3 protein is CASSQDQSGSYGYTF. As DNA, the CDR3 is TGCGCCAGCAGCCAAGATCAATCGGGGTCCTATGGCTACACCTTC.

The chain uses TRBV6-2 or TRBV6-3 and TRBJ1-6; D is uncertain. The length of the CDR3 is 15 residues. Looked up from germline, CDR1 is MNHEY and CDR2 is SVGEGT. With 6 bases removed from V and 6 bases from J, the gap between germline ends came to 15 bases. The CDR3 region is CASSQTERGNSPLHF. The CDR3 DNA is TGTGCCAGCAGCCAGACGGAACGGGGTAATTCACCCCTCCACTTT.

CDR3 DNA sequence: TGTGCCAGCTCACCCCTAGCGGGGGGCGACTCTAGCATTCAGTACTTC. It is translated as CASSPLAGGDSSIQYF. This sequence joins TRBV18 and TRBJ2-4, with TRBD2 matching 11 bases. The J segment lost 9 bases and the V segment lost 3 bases, leaving 10 bases of the junction unmatched. Germline V gene sequence: CDR1 KGHSH, CDR2 LQKENI. This CDR3 contains 16 residues.

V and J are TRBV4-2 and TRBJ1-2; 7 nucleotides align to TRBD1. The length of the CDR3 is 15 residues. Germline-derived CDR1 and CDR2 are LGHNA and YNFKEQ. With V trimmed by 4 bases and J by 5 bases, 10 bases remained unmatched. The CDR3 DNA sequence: TGTGCCAGCAGCCCCCGGGACAGCCAGGGATATGGCTACACCTTC. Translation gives CASSPRDSQGYGYTF.

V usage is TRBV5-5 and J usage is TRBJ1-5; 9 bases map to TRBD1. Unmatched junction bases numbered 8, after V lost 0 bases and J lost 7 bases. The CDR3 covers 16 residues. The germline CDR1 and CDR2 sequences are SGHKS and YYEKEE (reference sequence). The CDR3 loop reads CASSLEYRGLGQPQHF. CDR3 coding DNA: TGTGCCAGCAGCTTGGAATACAGGGGGCTGGGGCAGCCCCAGCATTTT.

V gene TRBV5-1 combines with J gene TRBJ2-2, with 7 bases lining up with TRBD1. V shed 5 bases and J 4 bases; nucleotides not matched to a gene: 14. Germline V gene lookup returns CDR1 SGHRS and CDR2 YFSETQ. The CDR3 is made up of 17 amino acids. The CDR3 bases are TGCGCCAGCAGGTACGACCTCCGGGACAGTGGCACCGGGGAGCTGTTTTTT. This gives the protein CASRYDLRDSGTGELFF.

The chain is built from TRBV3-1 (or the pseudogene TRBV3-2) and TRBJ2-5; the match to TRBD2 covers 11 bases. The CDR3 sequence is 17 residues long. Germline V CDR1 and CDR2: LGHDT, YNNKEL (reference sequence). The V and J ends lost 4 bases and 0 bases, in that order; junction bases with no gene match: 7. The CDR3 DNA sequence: TGTGCCAGCAGCCTTGGGACTAGCGGAACCTACCAAGAGACCCAGTACTTC. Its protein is CASSLGTSGTYQETQYF.

CDR3 coding DNA: TGTGCCAGTACCAGGAGGTCGAACTATGGCTACACCTTC. As protein: CASTRRSNYGYTF. This rearrangement joins TRBV19 to TRBJ1-2; the D is unclear. V gave up 7 bases and J gave up 2 bases, with 11 bases separating them. This CDR3 comprises 13 residues. Germline CDR1 reads LNHDA; CDR2 reads SQIVND (reference sequence).

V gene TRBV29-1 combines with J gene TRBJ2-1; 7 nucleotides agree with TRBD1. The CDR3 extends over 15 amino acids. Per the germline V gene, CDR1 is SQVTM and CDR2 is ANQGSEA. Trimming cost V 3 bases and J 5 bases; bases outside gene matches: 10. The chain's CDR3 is CSVERQGPFNNEQFF. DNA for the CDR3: TGCAGCGTTGAGAGACAGGGACCGTTCAACAATGAGCAGTTCTTC.

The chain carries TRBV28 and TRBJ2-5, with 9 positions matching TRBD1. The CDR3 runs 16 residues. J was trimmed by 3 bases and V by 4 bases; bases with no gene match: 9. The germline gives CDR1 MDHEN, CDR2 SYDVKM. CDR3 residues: CASSSPGQGQKETQYF. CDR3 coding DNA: TGTGCCAGCAGTTCTCCGGGACAGGGACAAAAAGAGACCCAGTACTTC. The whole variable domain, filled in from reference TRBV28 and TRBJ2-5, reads DVKVTQSSRYLVKRTGEKVFLECVQDMDHENMFWYRQDPGLGLRLIYFSYDVKMKEKGDIPEGYSVSREKKERFSLILESASTNQTSMYLCASSSPGQGQKETQYFGPGTRLLVL.

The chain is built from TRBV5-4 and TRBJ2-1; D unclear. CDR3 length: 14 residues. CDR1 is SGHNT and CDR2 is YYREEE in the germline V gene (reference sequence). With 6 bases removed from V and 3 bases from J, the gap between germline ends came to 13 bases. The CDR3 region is CASIQTPNYNEQFF. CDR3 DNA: TGTGCCAGCATCCAAACCCCTAACTACAATGAGCAGTTCTTC.

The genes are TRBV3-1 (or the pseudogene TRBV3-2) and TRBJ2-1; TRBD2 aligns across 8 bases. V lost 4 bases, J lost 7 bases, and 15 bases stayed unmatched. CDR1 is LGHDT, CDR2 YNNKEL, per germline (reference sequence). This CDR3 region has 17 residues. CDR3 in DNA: TGTGCCAGCAGCCGAACAACTTTAGCGGGGTCCGTAAATGAGCAGTTCTTC. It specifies CASSRTTLAGSVNEQFF.

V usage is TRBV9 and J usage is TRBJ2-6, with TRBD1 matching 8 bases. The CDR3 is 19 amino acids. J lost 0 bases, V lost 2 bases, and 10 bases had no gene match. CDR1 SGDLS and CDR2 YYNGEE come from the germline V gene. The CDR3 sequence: CASSVRDRGLSSGANVLTF. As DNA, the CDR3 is TGTGCCAGCAGCGTCCGAGACAGGGGACTTAGCTCTGGGGCCAACGTCCTGACTTTC.

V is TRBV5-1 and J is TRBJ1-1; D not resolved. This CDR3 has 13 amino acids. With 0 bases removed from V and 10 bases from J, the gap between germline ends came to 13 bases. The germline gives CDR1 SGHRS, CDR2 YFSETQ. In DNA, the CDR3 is TGCGCCAGCAGCTTGGGAACCGCCACAGTAGCTTTCTTT. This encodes CASSLGTATVAFF. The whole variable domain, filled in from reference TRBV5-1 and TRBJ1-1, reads KAGVTQTPRYLIKTRGQQVTLSCSPISGHRSVSWYQQTPGQGLQFLFEYFSETQRNKGNFPGRFSGRQFSNSRSEMNVSTLELGDSALYLCASSLGTATVAFFGQGTRLTVV.

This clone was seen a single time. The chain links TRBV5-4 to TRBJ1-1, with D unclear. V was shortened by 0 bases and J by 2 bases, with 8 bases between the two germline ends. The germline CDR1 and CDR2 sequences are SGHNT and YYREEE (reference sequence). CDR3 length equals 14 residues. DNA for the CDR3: TGTGCCAGCAGCTTGGAGTCAGTCAACACTGAAGCTTTCTTT. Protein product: CASSLESVNTEAFF.

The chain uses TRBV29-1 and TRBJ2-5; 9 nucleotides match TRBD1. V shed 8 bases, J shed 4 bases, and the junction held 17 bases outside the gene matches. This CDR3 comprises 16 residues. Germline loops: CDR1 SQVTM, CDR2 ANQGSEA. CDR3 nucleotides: TGCAGCTCAAAATCCCTTGACAGGGGGAGGCGAGAGACCCAGTACTTC. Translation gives CSSKSLDRGRRETQYF.

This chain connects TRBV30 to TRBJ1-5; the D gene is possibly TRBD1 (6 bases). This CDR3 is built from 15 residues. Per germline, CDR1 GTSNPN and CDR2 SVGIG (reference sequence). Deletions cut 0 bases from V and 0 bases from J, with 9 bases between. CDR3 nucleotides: TGTGCCTGGAGTGTGCAGGGGACTAGCAATCAGCCCCAGCATTTT. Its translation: CAWSVQGTSNQPQHF.

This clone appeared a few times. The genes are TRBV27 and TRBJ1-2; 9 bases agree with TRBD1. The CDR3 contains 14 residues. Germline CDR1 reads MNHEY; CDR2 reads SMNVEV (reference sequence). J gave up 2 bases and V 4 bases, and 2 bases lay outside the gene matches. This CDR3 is CASSSTGGNYGYTF. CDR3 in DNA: TGTGCCAGCAGTTCAACAGGGGGCAACTATGGCTACACCTTC.

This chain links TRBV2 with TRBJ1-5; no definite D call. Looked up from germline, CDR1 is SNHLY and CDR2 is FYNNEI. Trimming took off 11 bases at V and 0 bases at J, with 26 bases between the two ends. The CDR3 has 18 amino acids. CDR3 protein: CAVLGTPRRFYSNQPQHF. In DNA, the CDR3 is TGTGCCGTCTTGGGCACTCCCAGGAGGTTTTATAGCAATCAGCCCCAGCATTTT.

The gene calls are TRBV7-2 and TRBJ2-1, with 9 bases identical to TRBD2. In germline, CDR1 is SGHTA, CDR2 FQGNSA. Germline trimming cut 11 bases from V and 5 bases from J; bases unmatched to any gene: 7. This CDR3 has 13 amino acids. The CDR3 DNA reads TGTGCCGGCAAGCGGGGGGAGAACAATGAGCAGTTCTTC. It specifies CAGKRGENNEQFF.

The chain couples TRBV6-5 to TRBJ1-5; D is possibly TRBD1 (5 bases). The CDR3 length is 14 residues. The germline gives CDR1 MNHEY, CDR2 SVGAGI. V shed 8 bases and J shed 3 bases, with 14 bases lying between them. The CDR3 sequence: CASSFQGANQPQHF. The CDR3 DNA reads TGTGCCAGCTCTTTTCAAGGGGCCAATCAGCCCCAGCATTTT.

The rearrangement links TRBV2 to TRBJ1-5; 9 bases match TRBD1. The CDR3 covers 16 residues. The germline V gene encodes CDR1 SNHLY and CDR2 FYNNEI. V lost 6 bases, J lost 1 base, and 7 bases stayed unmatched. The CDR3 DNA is TGTGCCAGCAGCTCCGGACAGGGGAAGAGCAATCAGCCCCAGCATTTT. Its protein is CASSSGQGKSNQPQHF.

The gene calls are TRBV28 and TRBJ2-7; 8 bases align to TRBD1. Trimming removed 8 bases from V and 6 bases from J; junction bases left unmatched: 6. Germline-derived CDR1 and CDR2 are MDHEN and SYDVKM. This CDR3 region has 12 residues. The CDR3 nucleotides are TGTGCCAGCTACAGGGGGATCGGCGAGCAGTACTTC. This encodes CASYRGIGEQYF.